This TCR beta chain was recorded in a study of preoperative IRX-2 immunotherapy in early breast cancer. This table comes from immunoSEQ multiplex PCR, and its TCRdb copy is limited to in-frame clones, with some not included. The sample includes tens of thousands of clones, about 68% of them seen just once. Treatment given: preoperative locoregional IRX-2 cytokine immunotherapy. Patients received preoperative, locoregional IRX-2 cytokine immunotherapy in a phase Ib study. The CDR3 length is 11 residues. Germline V gives CDR1 LNHDA, CDR2 SQIVND (reference sequence). V gave up 5 bases and J gave up 8 bases, with 6 bases separating them.

This sequence was found in a human donor with breast cancer. The chain is built from TRBV19 and TRBJ1-4; no definite D call. Material: lymph node tissue, obtained after IRX-2 immunotherapy. Written as DNA, the CDR3 is TGTGCCAGTAGTCTTGTCGAAAAACTGTTTTTT. Translating it yields CASSLVEKLFF.